Given below is one TCR beta chain in context. The data were taken from a study of T cells in Graves' hyperthyroidism and ophthalmopathy. Study as a whole: Prior to any treatment, at the point of initial diagnosis, peripheral blood was collected.

V lost 1 base to trimming and J lost 4 bases, with 1 base between them. Germline V gene data show CDR1 as MDHEN and CDR2 as SYDVKM. CDR3 size: 12 residues. Amplified TCR beta CDR3 regions derived from RNA transcripts. The HTBI primer set drove a first-round RT-PCR of the TCR CDR3. One entry per CDR3 protein results from TCRdb running MiXCR on the multiplex PCR reads. This sample has approximately 420,000 distinct CDR3 sequences; around 15% occur once, and the top ten carry roughly 4.8%. The chain uses TRBV28 and TRBJ1-4; D ambiguous. The sequenced sample was blood. The TCR sequence derives from a woman younger than 35 with Graves' hyperthyroidism. The CDR3 sequence: CASSLYNEKLFF. The CDR3 nucleotides are TGTGCCAGCAGTTTATATAATGAAAAACTGTTTTTT.